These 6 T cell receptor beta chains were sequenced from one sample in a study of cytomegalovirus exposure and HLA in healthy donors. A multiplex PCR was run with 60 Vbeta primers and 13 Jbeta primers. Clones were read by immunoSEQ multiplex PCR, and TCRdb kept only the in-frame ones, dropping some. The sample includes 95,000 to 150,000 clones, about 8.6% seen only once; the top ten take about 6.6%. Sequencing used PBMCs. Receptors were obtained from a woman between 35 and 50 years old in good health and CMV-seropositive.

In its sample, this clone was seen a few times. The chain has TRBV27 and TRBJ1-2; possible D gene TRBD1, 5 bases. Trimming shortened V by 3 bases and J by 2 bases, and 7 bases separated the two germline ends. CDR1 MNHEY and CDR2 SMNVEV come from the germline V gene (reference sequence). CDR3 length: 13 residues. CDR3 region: CASSFRQNYGYTF. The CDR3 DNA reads TGTGCCAGCAGTTTTAGACAGAACTATGGCTACACCTTC.

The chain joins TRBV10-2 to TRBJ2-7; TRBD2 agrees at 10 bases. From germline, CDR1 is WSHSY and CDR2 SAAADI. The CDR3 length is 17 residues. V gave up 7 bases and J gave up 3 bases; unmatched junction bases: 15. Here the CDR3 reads CASIHGVAGGGLYEQYF. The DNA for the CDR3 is TGCGCCAGCATTCACGGGGTAGCGGGGGGCGGACTCTACGAGCAGTACTTC.

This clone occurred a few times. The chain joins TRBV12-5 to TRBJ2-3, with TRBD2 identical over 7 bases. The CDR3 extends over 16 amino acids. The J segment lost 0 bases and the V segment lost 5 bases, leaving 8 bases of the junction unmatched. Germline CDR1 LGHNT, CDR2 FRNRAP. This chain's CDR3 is CASGPGLNPSTDTQYF. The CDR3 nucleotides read TGTGCTAGTGGTCCGGGACTAAACCCTAGCACAGATACGCAGTATTTT.

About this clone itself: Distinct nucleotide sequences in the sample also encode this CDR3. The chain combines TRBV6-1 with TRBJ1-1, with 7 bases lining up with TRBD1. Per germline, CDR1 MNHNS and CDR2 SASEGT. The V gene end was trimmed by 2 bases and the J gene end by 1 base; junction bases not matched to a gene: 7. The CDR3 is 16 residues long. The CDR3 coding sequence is TGTGCCAGCAGTGAAAACAGGGGATACGGGAACACTGAAGCTTTCTTT. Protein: CASSENRGYGNTEAFF.

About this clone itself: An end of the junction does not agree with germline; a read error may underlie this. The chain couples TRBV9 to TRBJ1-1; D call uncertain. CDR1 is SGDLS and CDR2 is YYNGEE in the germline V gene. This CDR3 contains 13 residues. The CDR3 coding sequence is TGTGCCAGAAGCGTAGAGCGGAGCTCGGAAGCTTTCTTT. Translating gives CARSVERSSEAFF.

For the CDR3, the DNA is TGTGCCAGCAGCACCCGACAGGGGGCGCGGGGGAATGAAAAACTGTTTTTT. Residues: CASSTRQGARGNEKLFF. The chain uses TRBV7-9 and TRBJ1-4; the match to TRBD1 covers 10 bases. The V gene's germline CDR1 is SEHNR and CDR2 FQNEAQ (reference sequence). The CDR3 consists of 17 residues. The junction had 11 bases not matched to a gene; V was cut back by 5 bases and J by 5 bases.